This T cell receptor beta chain was profiled in a study of CD8 T cell repertoires and HIV-1 epitope variants. Study context: Each of Twenty-five Gag and Nef epitope peptides stimulated a separate culture. Enriched T cells were co-cultured with equal autologous T cell-negative cells. Cultures ran ten to eleven days, with IL-2, IL-7 and IL-15 added on days 3 and 7.

Comments on this clone: The antigen remains unidentified.

Using immunoSEQ multiplex PCR, the repertoire was profiled, and TCRdb retains in-frame clones only, with some absent. Among 80,000 to 95,000 clones listed, almost 75% were seen once. CDR3 length: 14 amino acids. Per the germline V gene, CDR1 is MDHEN and CDR2 is SYDVKM. The trim removed 6 bases at V and 1 base at J, leaving 1 base unmatched. Notes on the study in general: Nef KF9 drew roughly 5 clonotypes and HW9 one, without TAALDMSHF responses.

The chain is built from TRBV28 and TRBJ2-1; TRBD2 agrees at 9 bases. This receptor was obtained from a male donor with HIV. The sample taken for sequencing was uncultured baseline CD8+ T cells from peripheral blood mononuclear cells (PBMCs). CDR3 in amino acids: CASRGLASYNEQFF. CDR3 nucleotides: TGTGCCAGCAGGGGACTAGCTTCCTACAATGAGCAGTTCTTC.